In this sample, the clone carrying this TCR beta chain turned up a few times. TCRdb's table, derived via immunoSEQ multiplex PCR, lists solely in-frame clones and lacks some. The data show some 160,000 clones, 80% to 90% seen once. This sample stems from a study of blood T cell repertoires in COVID-19. The CDR3 has 14 residues. V gave up 3 bases and J gave up 2 bases, with 8 bases separating them. CDR1 and CDR2 from the germline V gene are ENHRY and SYGVKD. V gene TRBV10-3 combines with J gene TRBJ1-5; D gene unclear. This TCR was sampled from a woman aged 45-59 years who had recovered from COVID-19. Material for sequencing was PBMCs or T cells enriched from blood (not recorded which). The CDR3 is CAISESGGNQPQHF. The CDR3 DNA reads TGTGCCATCAGTGAATCAGGTGGCAATCAGCCCCAGCATTTT.